The 23 T cell receptor beta chains presented below share a single source sample, sequenced in a study of T cell responses to AZD1222 COVID-19 vaccine. Some clones are missing from TCRdb's copy, which holds only in-frame ones; the method was immunoSEQ multiplex PCR. The table lists 140,000 to 150,000 clones, just under 95% of them singletons. This specimen was peripheral blood, taken after recovery from COVID-19. These receptors were obtained from an adult who had recovered from COVID-19.

V is TRBV7-9 and J is TRBJ1-1; a possible D gene is TRBD1 (5 bases). With 5 bases removed from V and 3 bases from J, the gap between germline ends came to 16 bases. This CDR3 comprises 15 residues. From germline, CDR1 is SEHNR and CDR2 FQNEAQ (reference sequence). CDR3: CASSLLPLGDTEAFF. In nucleotides, the CDR3 is TGTGCCAGCAGCCTTTTACCCCTAGGGGACACTGAAGCTTTCTTT.

The chain joins TRBV6-5 to TRBJ2-4, with D hard to call. The CDR3 covers 10 residues. Trimming pared 10 bases from V and 8 bases from J, leaving 9 bases between. Germline V gene sequence: CDR1 MNHEY, CDR2 SVGAGI. DNA of the CDR3: TGTGCCACCCATGCGGACATTCAGTACTTC. Translation gives CATHADIQYF.

The chain recombines TRBV18 with TRBJ2-2; 11 positions agree with TRBD2. Germline trimming cut 2 bases from V and 0 bases from J; bases unmatched to any gene: 8. The CDR3 has 19 amino acids. Germline V lookup: CDR1 KGHSH, CDR2 LQKENI. The CDR3 DNA reads TGTGCCAGCTCACCAATGCCCCTAGCGGGAGGCGCGAACACCGGGGAGCTGTTTTTT. It specifies CASSPMPLAGGANTGELFF. Filled out from reference TRBV18 and TRBJ2-2, the complete variable domain reads NAGVMQNPRHLVRRRGQEARLRCSPMKGHSHVYWYRQLPEEGLKFMVYLQKENIIDESGMPKERFSAEFPKEGPSILRIQQVVRGDSAAYFCASSPMPLAGGANTGELFFGEGSRLTVL.

This CDR3 is CASSLRLAKEFF. CDR3 coding DNA: TGTGCCAGCAGCTTAAGACTAGCTAAAGAGTTCTTC. The gene calls are TRBV7-9 and TRBJ2-1; 7 nucleotides line up with TRBD2. The CDR3 consists of 12 residues. The trim removed 2 bases at V and 14 bases at J, leaving 6 bases unmatched. Looked up from germline, CDR1 is SEHNR and CDR2 is FQNEAQ (reference sequence).

The V gene is TRBV4-2, the J gene TRBJ2-4; the D gene is possibly TRBD2 (5 bases). Trimming took off 4 bases at V and 0 bases at J, with 7 bases between the two ends. Germline V CDR1 and CDR2: LGHNA, YNFKEQ. This CDR3 is 14 amino acids long. Here the CDR3 reads CASSLGRAKNIQYF. The CDR3 bases are TGTGCCAGCAGCCTGGGGAGAGCCAAAAACATTCAGTACTTC.

The CDR3 region is CASSSFGQTNEKLFF. CDR3 in DNA: TGTGCCAGCAGCTCCTTCGGACAGACTAATGAAAAACTGTTTTTT. The chain employs TRBV5-4 and TRBJ1-4; perhaps TRBD1 as D (6 bases). The V end lost 3 bases, the J end lost 2 bases, and 11 bases lay between the germline ends. Germline CDR1 SGHNT, CDR2 YYREEE (reference sequence). The CDR3 loop spans 15 amino acids.

J is TRBJ1-1 and V is TRBV10-1; D is ambiguous. CDR1 is WNHNN and CDR2 is SYGVQD in the germline V gene (reference sequence). CDR3 length equals 16 residues. V dropped 3 bases and J dropped 4 bases, with 18 bases sitting between them. The CDR3 loop is CASSEMREVILTEAFF. DNA of the CDR3: TGCGCCAGCAGTGAAATGCGTGAAGTGATCCTCACTGAAGCTTTCTTT.

The V and J genes are TRBV2 and TRBJ1-5; no clear D gene. CDR3 length: 13 amino acids. V lost 3 bases and J 3 bases, leaving 6 bases between the germline ends. Germline assignment: CDR1 SNHLY and CDR2 FYNNEI. In nucleotides, the CDR3 is TGTGCCAGCAGTGACAACTCCAATCAGCCCCAGCATTTT. It encodes CASSDNSNQPQHF.

The genes are TRBV5-1 and TRBJ2-5; 9 bases align to TRBD1. V shed 7 bases, J shed 4 bases, and the junction held 2 bases outside the gene matches. CDR3 length: 12 residues. CDR1 and CDR2 (germline): SGHRS, YFSETQ. The CDR3 region has the DNA TGCGCCAGCTGGGGACAGGGAGAGACCCAGTACTTC. The encoded protein is CASWGQGETQYF.

The chain has TRBV9 and TRBJ1-2; a possible D gene is TRBD1 (6 bases). V was pared by 0 bases and J by 4 bases, with 10 bases between. Germline lookup yields CDR1 SGDLS and CDR2 YYNGEE. The CDR3 spans 14 residues. The CDR3: CASSVGTDPYGYTF. CDR3 coding DNA: TGTGCCAGCAGCGTAGGGACAGACCCCTATGGCTACACCTTC.

V is TRBV19 and J is TRBJ2-7, with D perhaps matching TRBD2 (7 bases). CDR3 size: 13 residues. Germline V CDR1 and CDR2: LNHDA, SQIVND (reference sequence). V lost 6 bases to trimming and J lost 5 bases, with 14 bases between them. In DNA, the CDR3 is TGTGCCAGTAGCCCTCCGGGGGGCGACGAGCAGTACTTC. Protein: CASSPPGGDEQYF.

The V gene is TRBV6-5, the J gene TRBJ2-1, with 8 bases matching TRBD2. The V segment lost 1 base and the J segment 9 bases; nucleotides outside the gene matches: 8. CDR1 and CDR2 from the germline V gene are MNHEY and SVGAGI. The CDR3 is 15 residues long. CDR3 in amino acids: CASSYLGLVLGEQFF. CDR3 DNA: TGTGCCAGCAGTTACTTGGGACTAGTTTTAGGTGAGCAGTTCTTC.

The chain carries TRBV19 and TRBJ1-1; D gene uncertain. V dropped 3 bases and J dropped 4 bases, with 15 bases sitting between them. The CDR3 is 15 amino acids. Germline CDR1 LNHDA, CDR2 SQIVND (reference sequence). This CDR3 is CASSILWEHSTEAFF. The DNA of the CDR3 is TGTGCCAGTAGTATCCTTTGGGAGCATTCCACTGAAGCTTTCTTT.

The rearrangement joins TRBV9 to TRBJ2-1; possible D gene TRBD2, 6 bases. The CDR3 consists of 14 residues. CDR1 is SGDLS and CDR2 is YYNGEE in the germline V gene. The V end was cut by 4 bases, the J end by 3 bases, with 11 bases between. The CDR3 sequence is CASSPGLFYNEQFF. The CDR3 nucleotides read TGTGCCAGCAGCCCGGGACTTTTCTACAATGAGCAGTTCTTC. Combining the CDR3 with reference TRBV9 and TRBJ2-1 gives the whole variable domain DSGVTQTPKHLITATGQRVTLRCSPRSGDLSVYWYQQSLDQGLQFLIQYYNGEERAKGNILERFSAQQFPDLHSELNLSSLELGDSALYFCASSPGLFYNEQFFGPGTRLTVL.

The chain links TRBV5-1 to TRBJ1-3; D is uncertain. V was pared by 5 bases and J by 0 bases, with 12 bases between. The CDR3 totals 15 residues. CDR1 SGHRS and CDR2 YFSETQ come from the germline V gene. The CDR3 sequence is CASRYELSSGNTIYF. The CDR3 DNA is TGCGCCAGCAGGTACGAATTGAGCTCTGGAAACACCATATATTTT.

This chain joins TRBV23-1 and TRBJ1-2, with a possible D match to TRBD1 (6 bases). TRBV23-1 is flagged as an ORF with uncertain function. This CDR3 spans 13 amino acids. Trimming removed 8 bases at V and 5 bases at J, with 15 bases between. CDR3 in DNA: TGCGCCAGCGAGGGGAGGGGGAGGTATGGCTACACCTTC. Residues: CASEGRGRYGYTF.

The chain uses TRBV10-2 and TRBJ2-1; 9 bases map to TRBD2. There are 14 residues in the CDR3. Germline-derived CDR1 and CDR2 are WSHSY and SAAADI. The V segment lost 4 bases and the J segment 9 bases; nucleotides outside the gene matches: 7. For the CDR3, the DNA is TGCGCCAGCAGTGTAGCGGGGGACCCCCGTGAGCAGTTCTTC. Its translation is CASSVAGDPREQFF.

Comments on this clone: At one end, the junction sequence differs from germline, possibly due to a read error. J is TRBJ2-1 and V is TRBV5-1; 14 bases map to TRBD2. The germline V gene has CDR1 SGHRS and CDR2 YFSETQ. This CDR3 has 16 residues. The CDR3: CAGSLTSGRAYNEQFF. The DNA for the CDR3 is TGCGCCGGCAGCTTGACTAGCGGGAGGGCCTACAATGAGCAGTTCTTC.

The rearrangement joins TRBV28 to TRBJ1-2, with a possible D match to TRBD1 (6 bases). This CDR3 region has 13 residues. The germline V gene has CDR1 MDHEN and CDR2 SYDVKM. Trimming cost V 7 bases and J 5 bases, with 14 bases left between them. The chain's CDR3 is CASTPGRGYGYTF. The CDR3 DNA reads TGTGCCAGCACCCCGGGCAGGGGTTATGGCTACACCTTC.

The rearrangement uses TRBV29-1 and TRBJ2-1; TRBD2 matches at 13 bases. Germline trimming cut 1 base from V and 0 bases from J; bases unmatched to any gene: 6. The CDR3 has 18 amino acids. In germline, CDR1 is SQVTM, CDR2 ANQGSEA. The CDR3 nucleotides are TGCAGCGTTGAAGGAACTAGCGGGAGGGCCAGCTCCTACAATGAGCAGTTCTTC. Translation gives CSVEGTSGRASSYNEQFF.

The V call is TRBV6-5, the J call TRBJ1-1; D is possibly TRBD1 (5 bases). Germline lookup yields CDR1 MNHEY and CDR2 SVGAGI. The CDR3 loop spans 15 amino acids. V was shortened by 9 bases and J by 4 bases, with 21 bases between the two germline ends. The CDR3 DNA reads TGTGCCAGTATACCAGGCCCGGGGACGGCCACTGAAGCTTTCTTT. Amino acid sequence: CASIPGPGTATEAFF.

The chain recombines TRBV29-1 with TRBJ2-7, with D perhaps matching TRBD2 (5 bases). The CDR3 sequence is 16 residues long. V lost 4 bases and J lost 2, with 21 bases in between. Looked up from germline, CDR1 is SQVTM and CDR2 is ANQGSEA. CDR3 nucleotides: TGCAGCGTTGGGAGGAGTGGGGAGAGAGTACCCTACGAGCAGTACTTC. Its protein product is CSVGRSGERVPYEQYF.

The chain is built from TRBV5-1 and TRBJ1-4; D remains unclear. CDR1 SGHRS and CDR2 YFSETQ come from the germline V gene. This CDR3 region has 15 residues. V was pared by 0 bases and J by 5 bases, with 11 bases between. CDR3 amino acids: CASSLEGPLNEKLFF. The CDR3 DNA sequence: TGCGCCAGCAGCTTGGAGGGTCCCCTAAATGAAAAACTGTTTTTT.